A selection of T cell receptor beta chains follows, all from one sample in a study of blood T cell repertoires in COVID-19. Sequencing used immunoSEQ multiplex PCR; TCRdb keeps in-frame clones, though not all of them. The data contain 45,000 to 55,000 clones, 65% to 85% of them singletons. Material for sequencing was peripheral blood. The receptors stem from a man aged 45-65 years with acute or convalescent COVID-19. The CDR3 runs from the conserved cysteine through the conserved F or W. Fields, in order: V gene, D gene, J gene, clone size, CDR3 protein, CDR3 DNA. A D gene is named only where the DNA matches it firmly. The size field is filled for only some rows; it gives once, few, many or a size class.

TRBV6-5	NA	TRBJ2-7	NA	CASSTRTFSYEQYF	TGTGCCAGCAGTACCCGGACTTTCTCCTACGAGCAGTACTTC
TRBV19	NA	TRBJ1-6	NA	CASSRTDNSPLHF	TGTGCCAGTAGTAGGACAGATAATTCACCCCTCCACTTT
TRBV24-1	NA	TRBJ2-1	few	CATSDSRTGWSNEQFF	TGTGCCACCAGTGATTCCCGCACGGGTTGGAGCAATGAGCAGTTCTTC
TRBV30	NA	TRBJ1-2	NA	CAGGTLEYYGYTF	TGTGCCGGGGGGACACTAGAATACTATGGCTACACCTTC
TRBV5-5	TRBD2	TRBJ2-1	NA	CASSLLAGAYNEQFF	TGTGCCAGCAGCTTACTAGCGGGAGCCTACAATGAGCAGTTCTTC
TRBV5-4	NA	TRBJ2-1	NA	CASSLRRSPSHEQFF	TGTGCCAGCAGCTTGAGACGGAGCCCAAGCCATGAGCAGTTCTTC
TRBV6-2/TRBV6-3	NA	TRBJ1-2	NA	CASSTGGRAGYTF	TGTGCCAGCAGTACCGGGGGGCGAGCTGGCTACACCTTC
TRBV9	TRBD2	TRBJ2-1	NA	CASSDGGSGSFNEQFF	TGTGCCAGCAGCGATGGTGGTAGCGGGAGCTTCAATGAGCAGTTCTTC
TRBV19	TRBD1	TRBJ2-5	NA	CASRDRGYQETQYF	TGTGCCAGTAGGGACAGGGGGTACCAAGAGACCCAGTACTTC
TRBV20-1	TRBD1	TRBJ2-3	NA	CSVPSGTGRYF	TGCAGTGTCCCTTCCGGGACAGGAAGGTATTTT
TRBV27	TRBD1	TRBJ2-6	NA	CASRQRGTGPSGANVLTF	TGTGCCAGCAGGCAACGCGGGACAGGCCCCTCTGGGGCCAACGTCCTGACTTTC
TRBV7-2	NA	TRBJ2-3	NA	CASSRLDTQYF	TGTGCCAGCAGCAGACTAGATACGCAGTATTTT
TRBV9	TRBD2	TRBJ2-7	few	CASSVGIAGVSYEQYF	TGTGCCAGCAGCGTAGGGATAGCGGGAGTCTCCTACGAGCAGTACTTC
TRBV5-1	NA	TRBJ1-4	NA	CASTWSTTNEKLFF	TGCGCCAGCACCTGGAGCACAACTAATGAAAAACTGTTTTTT
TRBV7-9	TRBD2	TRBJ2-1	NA	CASSRFSGAVEEQFF	TGTGCCAGCAGCCGATTTAGCGGGGCTGTAGAGGAGCAGTTCTTC
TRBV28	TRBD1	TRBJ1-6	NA	CASSRGQGSPASSPLHF	TGTGCCAGCAGTAGGGGACAGGGGTCCCCGGCGAGTTCACCCCTCCACTTT